One sample yielded the 3 T cell receptor beta chains listed below, sequenced in a study of T cell repertoires in cytomegalovirus infection. A single record per CDR3 protein comes from TCRdb applying MiXCR to the reads. The table lists about 740,000 distinct CDR3 sequences, roughly a third of them singletons. Sequenced: PBMCs. All receptors derive from a human donor in good health (CMV status not recorded). Some clones in this sample may be carry-over from other donors' samples.

V usage is TRBV20-1 and J usage is TRBJ2-5; D perhaps matches TRBD2 (6 bases). Germline CDR1 DFQATT, CDR2 SNEGSKA (reference sequence). This CDR3 has 13 residues. V dropped 7 bases and J dropped 1 base, with 13 bases sitting between them. The CDR3: CSVRAGPQETQYF. The CDR3, as DNA: TGCAGTGTCCGCGCGGGGCCCCAAGAGACCCAGTACTTC.

The chain has TRBV2 and TRBJ1-2, with TRBD1 matching over 9 bases. The V gene end was trimmed by 4 bases and the J gene end by 8 bases; junction bases not matched to a gene: 2. Germline V gene data show CDR1 as SNHLY and CDR2 as FYNNEI. The length of the CDR3 is 12 residues. In nucleotides, the CDR3 is TGTGCCAGCAGTGGACAGGGGGACGGCTACACCTTC. It specifies CASSGQGDGYTF.

This clonotype appeared a few times. CDR3 nucleotide sequence: TGTGCCACCAGTGCCCTAGCGGGAGCCTACAATGAGCAGTTCTTC. It codes for CATSALAGAYNEQFF. V and J are TRBV24-1 and TRBJ2-1, with 10 bases matching TRBD2. V gave up 5 bases and J gave up 2 bases; unmatched junction bases: 2. The CDR3 is made up of 15 amino acids. Germline V gene data show CDR1 as KGHDR and CDR2 as SFDVKD.